The sequence of this T cell receptor (beta chain) was determined in a study of OX40 agonist ivuxolimab in advanced cancers. The J segment lost 0 bases and the V segment lost 0 bases, leaving 2 bases of the junction unmatched. Germline CDR1 and CDR2: MNHNS and SASEGT. The CDR3 totals 16 residues. Here immunoSEQ multiplex PCR was the method, and the copy in TCRdb shows in-frame clones only, minus some. The sample shows approximately 100,000 clones, about 85% of them seen only once. The TCR comes from an adult with an advanced solid tumor such as melanoma, head and neck, liver or kidney cancer. The source material was CD4+ or CD8+ T cells sorted from blood, sampled in a trial of the OX40 agonist ivuxolimab. The V call is TRBV6-1, the J call TRBJ2-4, with TRBD1 identical over 7 bases. Written as DNA, the CDR3 is TGTGCCAGCAGTGAAGCGGACAGGTTAGCCAAAAACATTCAGTACTTC. Protein: CASSEADRLAKNIQYF.